Here is one T cell receptor beta chain with its context. The data stem from a study of T cell responses to AZD1222 COVID-19 vaccine. Background on the study: Pooled samples include second doses given at about 4 or 12 weeks.

This CDR3 has 16 amino acids. Losses at the gene ends were 8 bases for V and 4 bases for J; bases not matched to a gene: 11. Germline V gives CDR1 LNHDA, CDR2 SQIVND (reference sequence). Some clones are missing from TCRdb's copy, which holds only in-frame ones; the method was immunoSEQ multiplex PCR. The table has under 150,000 clones, about 93% seen once. The clonotype was recovered from an adult in good health. The chain has TRBV19 and TRBJ2-2; 9 bases line up with TRBD2. Sequences were derived from peripheral blood, sampled on day 0 of AZD1222 vaccination. This CDR3 is CASARGGGAFTGELFF. The CDR3 nucleotides read TGTGCCAGTGCACGTGGCGGGGGGGCTTTCACCGGGGAGCTGTTTTTT.